A selection of T cell receptor beta chains follows, all from one sample in a study of blood T cells in healthy people across ages. TCRdb reprocessed the 5' RACE reads via MiXCR and lists one record per CDR3 protein. The repertoire consists of about 1.8 million distinct CDR3 sequences, with 49% occurring once and the leading ten covering less than 2.5%. Sequenced sample: blood. These receptors came from a woman aged 40 to 55 in good health. Each CDR3 is given with its conserved first and last residue. A D gene is named only where the DNA matches it firmly. The size entry is marked missing in some rows and otherwise reads once, few, many or a size class.

TRBJ2-3	TRBV12-5	NA	TRBD2	CASGLGLAGLGDTQYF	TGTGCTAGTGGTTTGGGACTAGCGGGGCTGGGAGATACGCAGTATTTT
TRBJ2-5	TRBV5-1	NA	NA	CASRRGTEETQYF	TGCGCCAGTAGGAGGGGGACAGAGGAGACCCAGTACTTC
TRBJ1-1	TRBV28	NA	NA	CASLTGLLGGTEAFF	TGTGCCAGCCTAACCGGCCTTCTCGGGGGGACTGAAGCTTTCTTT
TRBJ1-4	TRBV20-1	NA	NA	CSASDQVKATNEKLFF	TGCAGTGCTAGCGATCAAGTCAAAGCAACTAATGAAAAACTGTTTTTT
TRBJ2-1	TRBV6-2/TRBV6-3	NA	NA	CASRTRAVGSSEQFF	TGTGCCAGCAGGACCAGGGCGGTTGGTAGCAGTGAGCAGTTCTTC
TRBJ2-1	TRBV5-1	few	TRBD1	CASSLWWDRDHHEQFF	TGCGCCAGCAGCTTGTGGTGGGACAGGGATCACCATGAGCAGTTCTTC
TRBJ1-5	TRBV15	few	NA	CATSSVNQPQHF	TGTGCCACCAGCAGTGTTAATCAGCCCCAGCATTTT
TRBJ1-2	TRBV12-3/TRBV12-4	once	TRBD1	CASSPRTGAAGYTF	TGTGCCAGCAGTCCCAGGACAGGGGCGGCTGGCTACACCTTC
TRBJ1-2	TRBV25-1	NA	NA	CASSEVAGYTF	TGTGCCAGCAGTGAAGTTGCGGGCTACACCTTC
TRBJ2-1	TRBV11-2	NA	TRBD1	CASSLERQGNEQFF	TGTGCCAGCAGCTTAGAGAGACAGGGAAATGAGCAGTTCTTC
TRBJ2-1	TRBV9	NA	NA	CASSRSQYSGSEQFF	TGTGCCAGCAGCCGCTCTCAATATTCCGGGTCTGAGCAGTTCTTC
TRBJ1-2	TRBV6-6	few	NA	CASSSGDTWHYGYTF	TGTGCCAGCAGTTCCGGGGACACCTGGCACTATGGCTACACCTTC
TRBJ2-1	TRBV6-6	NA	NA	CASSYKGGGPNEQFF	TGTGCCAGCAGTTACAAGGGGGGGGGCCCGAATGAGCAGTTCTTC
TRBJ1-5	TRBV3-1	once	NA	CASSQGHGQPQHF	TGTGCCAGCAGCCAAGGCCACGGGCAGCCCCAGCATTTT
TRBJ2-7	TRBV20-1	NA	NA	CSAGTGVNEQYF	TGCAGTGCGGGGACCGGGGTTAACGAGCAGTACTTC
TRBJ2-5	TRBV28	NA	NA	CASSLFPVEVAEETQYF	TGTGCCAGCAGTTTATTCCCCGTCGAGGTAGCGGAAGAGACCCAGTACTTC
TRBJ1-1	TRBV20-1	NA	NA	CSASSANTEAFF	TGCAGTGCTAGTTCGGCGAACACTGAAGCTTTCTTT
TRBJ2-7	TRBV13	few	TRBD1	CASSGRLGQGGWKGYEQYF	TGTGCCAGCAGCGGCCGCCTGGGACAGGGAGGTTGGAAGGGCTACGAGCAGTACTTC
TRBJ1-2	TRBV7-9	few	NA	CASSPGAGEYGYTF	TGTGCCAGCAGCCCGGGGGCAGGAGAATATGGCTACACCTTC
TRBJ2-7	TRBV28	NA	NA	CASRGDSSDEQYF	TGTGCCAGCCGAGGGGATAGCTCCGACGAGCAGTACTTC
TRBJ1-2	TRBV10-3	NA	NA	CAINRGYGYTF	TGTGCCATCAACCGGGGCTATGGCTACACCTTC
TRBJ2-7	TRBV28	few	NA	CASSLLKGREYF	TGTGCCAGCAGTTTATTGAAGGGTAGAGAGTACTTC
TRBJ2-7	TRBV29-1	NA	NA	CSVEGAGLAPYEQYF	TGCAGCGTTGAAGGGGCCGGGCTAGCGCCTTACGAGCAGTACTTC
TRBJ1-1	TRBV4-2	NA	NA	CASSQDSNRKLSMNTEAFF	TGTGCCAGCAGCCAAGATTCTAACAGGAAACTATCCATGAACACTGAAGCTTTCTTT
TRBJ1-4	TRBV4-1	NA	NA	CASSQDRVRGGQNEKLFF	TGCGCCAGCAGCCAAGATCGGGTACGCGGGGGGCAGAATGAAAAACTGTTTTTT
TRBJ2-7	TRBV4-2	many	NA	CASSPPGVYEQYF	TGTGCCAGCAGCCCTCCAGGGGTGTACGAGCAGTACTTC
TRBJ2-6	TRBV12-3/TRBV12-4	NA	TRBD2	CASTLLLGGVRLAGANVLTF	TGTGCCAGCACGTTACTATTGGGGGGGGTTAGACTAGCTGGGGCCAACGTCCTGACTTTC
TRBJ1-2	TRBV5-1	few	NA	CASSLDRPNYGYTF	TGTGCCAGCAGCTTAGACAGGCCTAACTATGGCTACACCTTC
TRBJ2-3	TRBV6-2/TRBV6-3	NA	TRBD2	CASSAGGPVTDTQYF	TGTGCCAGCAGTGCGGGGGGGCCCGTGACAGATACGCAGTATTTT
TRBJ2-1	TRBV6-6	few	TRBD2	CASRTGGASYNEQFF	TGTGCCAGCCGGACCGGGGGGGCCTCCTACAATGAGCAGTTCTTC
TRBJ2-1	TRBV12-3/TRBV12-4	NA	TRBD2	CASSVSGGGGNEQFF	TGTGCCAGCAGTGTTAGCGGGGGGGGCGGGAATGAGCAGTTCTTC
TRBJ2-5	TRBV20-1	NA	TRBD2	CSALQRGGETQYF	TGCAGTGCCCTTCAGCGGGGGGGAGAGACCCAGTACTTC
TRBJ1-1	TRBV29-1	NA	NA	CSVADLNTEAFF	TGCAGCGTTGCAGATTTGAACACTGAAGCTTTCTTT
TRBJ1-2	TRBV20-1	few	NA	CSAHGDYGYTF	TGCAGTGCTCACGGAGACTATGGCTACACCTTC
TRBJ2-1	TRBV6-6	NA	TRBD1	CASSYSQGAIYNEQFF	TGTGCCAGCAGTTACTCTCAGGGGGCAATCTACAATGAGCAGTTCTTC
TRBJ2-5	TRBV20-1	few	NA	CSVDSIYQETQYF	TGCAGTGTTGACTCTATCTATCAAGAGACCCAGTACTTC
TRBJ1-1	TRBV7-9	NA	NA	CASSLQDSLTEAFF	TGTGCCAGCAGCTTACAGGACTCGCTCACTGAAGCTTTCTTT
TRBJ2-3	TRBV7-8	few	TRBD1	CASSRYRGATDTQYF	TGTGCCAGCAGTCGGTACAGGGGAGCGACAGATACGCAGTATTTT
TRBJ1-5	TRBV3-1	NA	TRBD1	CASSSTGDFNQPQHF	TGTGCCAGCAGCTCCACAGGGGATTTCAATCAGCCCCAGCATTTT
TRBJ1-5	TRBV20-1	NA	NA	CSARDVFSAGFRLGNQPQHF	TGCAGTGCTAGAGATGTTTTCTCCGCGGGTTTTCGTCTGGGGAATCAGCCCCAGCATTTT
TRBJ1-4	TRBV5-1	NA	NA	CASSLGAELFF	TGCGCCAGCAGCTTAGGGGCAGAACTGTTTTTT
TRBJ2-7	TRBV7-9	NA	NA	CASSDYVGQGIVYEQYF	TGTGCCAGCAGCGATTATGTTGGGCAGGGAATCGTCTACGAGCAGTACTTC
TRBJ2-7	TRBV20-1	NA	NA	CSASLTGPSYEQYF	TGCAGTGCTAGCCTGACAGGACCCTCCTACGAGCAGTACTTC
TRBJ2-5	TRBV5-1	NA	NA	CASTRSTPGGETQYF	TGCGCCAGCACCCGATCGACCCCAGGTGGGGAGACCCAGTACTTC
TRBJ2-3	TRBV7-2	few	TRBD2	CASSLASGGTGNTQYF	TGTGCCAGCAGCTTGGCTAGCGGGGGGACCGGGAATACGCAGTATTTT
TRBJ2-5	TRBV12-3/TRBV12-4	NA	TRBD2	CASSSGRDYFRTQYF	TGTGCCAGCAGTTCGGGACGGGACTACTTTAGGACCCAGTACTTC
TRBJ2-5	TRBV6-2/TRBV6-3	few	TRBD1	CASSYGTGSRETQYF	TGTGCCAGCAGTTATGGGACAGGGAGTAGAGAGACCCAGTACTTC
TRBJ1-4	TRBV7-2	NA	TRBD1	CASSLSDRGSGKLFF	TGTGCCAGCAGCTTGTCGGACAGGGGGAGCGGAAAACTGTTTTTT
TRBJ1-6	TRBV7-3	NA	NA	CASSPPRQCQTPLHF	TGTGCCAGCAGCCCCCCCAGGCAGTGTCAGACACCCCTCCACTTT
TRBJ2-1	TRBV12-3/TRBV12-4	few	TRBD2	CASRILAGLYNEQFF	TGTGCCAGCAGAATACTAGCGGGGTTATACAATGAGCAGTTCTTC
TRBJ2-3	TRBV4-3	NA	TRBD1	CASSQGRTGDRRDTRYF	TGCGCCAGCAGCCAAGGCCGGACAGGGGATCGAAGAGATACGCGGTATTTT
TRBJ2-7	TRBV11-2	NA	NA	CASSPQGTEPYEQYF	TGTGCCAGCAGCCCCCAGGGGACCGAGCCCTACGAGCAGTACTTC
TRBJ2-3	TRBV12-3/TRBV12-4	few	NA	CASRSGTGPPTDTQYF	TGTGCCAGCAGGTCCGGGACTGGACCCCCCACAGATACGCAGTATTTT
TRBJ2-5	TRBV12-3/TRBV12-4	NA	NA	CASTLTETTRQYF	TGTGCCAGCACCTTAACGGAAACAACTCGGCAGTACTTC
TRBJ2-5	TRBV14	NA	NA	CASSHPVDRGETQYF	TGTGCCAGCAGCCACCCCGTCGACCGGGGGGAGACCCAGTACTTC